This T cell receptor beta chain was documented in a study of blood T cell repertoires in COVID-19. On the study more broadly: Sources were T cells, B-cell-depleted T cells, or PBMCs; the material itself was cDNA or gDNA.

The CDR3 spans 11 residues. V was pared by 10 bases and J by 9 bases, with 5 bases of the junction left unmatched. Germline values: CDR1 LNHDA, CDR2 SQIVND (reference sequence). Study processing details: Counts of nucleated cells, estimated from reference gene primer amplification, were obtained. Repertoires were generated with immunoSEQ multiplex PCR, while TCRdb's copy carries only in-frame clones and drops some. The V and J calls and clone size were taken over from that table, and D and trimming were inferred from the DNA. Here the sample spans about 170,000 clones, about four fifths being singletons.

The J gene is TRBJ1-4, the V gene TRBV19; 7 bases are a match to TRBD1. This sequence was found in a woman of 80 years or more with acute or convalescent COVID-19. The material sequenced was peripheral blood. CDR3 sequence (DNA): TGTGCCACCTGGACAGGAAAAAAACTGTTTTTT. This gives the protein CATWTGKKLFF.